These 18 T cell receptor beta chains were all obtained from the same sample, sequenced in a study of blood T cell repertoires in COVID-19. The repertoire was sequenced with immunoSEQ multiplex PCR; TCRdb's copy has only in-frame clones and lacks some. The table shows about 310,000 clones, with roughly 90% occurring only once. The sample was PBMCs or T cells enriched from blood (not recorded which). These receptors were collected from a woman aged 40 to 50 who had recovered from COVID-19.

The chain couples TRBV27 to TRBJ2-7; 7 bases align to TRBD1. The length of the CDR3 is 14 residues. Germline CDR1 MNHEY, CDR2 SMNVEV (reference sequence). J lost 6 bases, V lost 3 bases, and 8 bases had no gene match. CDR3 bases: TGTGCCAGCAGTTTTGAGGGGGCTGGCTTCGAGCAGTACTTC. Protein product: CASSFEGAGFEQYF.

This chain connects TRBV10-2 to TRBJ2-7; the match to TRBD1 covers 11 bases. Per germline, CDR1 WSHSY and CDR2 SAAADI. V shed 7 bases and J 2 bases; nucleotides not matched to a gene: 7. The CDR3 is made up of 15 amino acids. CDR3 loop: CASTHGGQGAYEQYF. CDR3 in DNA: TGCGCCAGCACCCACGGGGGACAGGGGGCCTACGAGCAGTACTTC.

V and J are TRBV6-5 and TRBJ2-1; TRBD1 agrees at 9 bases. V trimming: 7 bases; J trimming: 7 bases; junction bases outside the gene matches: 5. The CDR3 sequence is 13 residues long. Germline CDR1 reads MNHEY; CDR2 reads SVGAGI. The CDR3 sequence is CASTGTGLNEQFF. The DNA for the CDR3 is TGTGCCAGCACCGGGACAGGGCTTAATGAGCAGTTCTTC.

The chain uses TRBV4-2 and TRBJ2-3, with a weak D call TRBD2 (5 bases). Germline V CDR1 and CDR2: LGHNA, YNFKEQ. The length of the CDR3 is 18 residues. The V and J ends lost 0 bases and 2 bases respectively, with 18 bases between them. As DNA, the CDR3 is TGTGCCAGCAGCCAAGATGAGGGAGCGGAGTGGTCCACAGATACGCAGTATTTT. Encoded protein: CASSQDEGAEWSTDTQYF.

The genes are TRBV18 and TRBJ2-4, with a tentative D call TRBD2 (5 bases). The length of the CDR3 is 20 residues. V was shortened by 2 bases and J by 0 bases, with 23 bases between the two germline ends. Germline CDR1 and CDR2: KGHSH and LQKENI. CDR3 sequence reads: CASSPGGNGERRLAKNIQYF. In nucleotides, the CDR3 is TGTGCCAGCTCACCAGGCGGAAACGGGGAACGTCGGCTAGCCAAAAACATTCAGTACTTC.

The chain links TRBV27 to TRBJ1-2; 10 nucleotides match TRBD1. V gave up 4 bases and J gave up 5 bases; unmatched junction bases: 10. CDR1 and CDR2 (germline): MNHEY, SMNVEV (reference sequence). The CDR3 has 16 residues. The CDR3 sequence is CASSSLARQGAYGYTF. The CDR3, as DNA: TGTGCCAGCAGTTCCCTAGCCCGACAGGGGGCGTATGGCTACACCTTC.

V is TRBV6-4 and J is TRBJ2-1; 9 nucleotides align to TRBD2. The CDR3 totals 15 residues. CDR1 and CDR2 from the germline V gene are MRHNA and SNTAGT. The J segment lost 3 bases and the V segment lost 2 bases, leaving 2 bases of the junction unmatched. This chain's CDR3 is CASSDEAGGYNEQFF. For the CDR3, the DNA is TGTGCCAGCAGTGACGAAGCGGGGGGCTACAATGAGCAGTTCTTC.

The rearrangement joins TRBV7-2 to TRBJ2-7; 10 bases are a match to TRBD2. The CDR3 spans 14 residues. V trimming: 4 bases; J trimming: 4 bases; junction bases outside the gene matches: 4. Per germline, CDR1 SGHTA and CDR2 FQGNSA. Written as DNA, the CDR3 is TGTGCCAGCAGCTCTAGCGGGGGAGGGTACGAGCAGTACTTC. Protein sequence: CASSSSGGGYEQYF.

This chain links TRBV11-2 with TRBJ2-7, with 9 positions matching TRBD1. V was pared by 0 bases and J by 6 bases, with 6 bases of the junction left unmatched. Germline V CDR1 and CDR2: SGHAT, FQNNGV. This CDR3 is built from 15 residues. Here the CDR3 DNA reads TGTGCCAGCAGCTTAGACGGGACAGGGCGGTCCGAGCAGTACTTC. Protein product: CASSLDGTGRSEQYF.

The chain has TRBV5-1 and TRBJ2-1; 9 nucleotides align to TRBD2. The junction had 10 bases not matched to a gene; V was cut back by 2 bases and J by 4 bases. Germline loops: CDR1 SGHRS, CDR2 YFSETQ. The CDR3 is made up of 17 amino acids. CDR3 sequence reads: CASSFWASGILYNEQFF. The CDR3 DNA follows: TGCGCCAGCAGCTTCTGGGCTAGCGGGATTCTATACAATGAGCAGTTCTTC.

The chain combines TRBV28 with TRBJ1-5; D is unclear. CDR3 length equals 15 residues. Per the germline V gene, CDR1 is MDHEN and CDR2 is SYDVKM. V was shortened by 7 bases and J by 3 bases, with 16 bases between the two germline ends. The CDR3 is CASTSLRGTNQPQHF. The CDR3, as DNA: TGTGCCAGCACGAGTCTTCGGGGTACCAATCAGCCCCAGCATTTT. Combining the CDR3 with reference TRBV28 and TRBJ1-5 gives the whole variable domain DVKVTQSSRYLVKRTGEKVFLECVQDMDHENMFWYRQDPGLGLRLIYFSYDVKMKEKGDIPEGYSVSREKKERFSLILESASTNQTSMYLCASTSLRGTNQPQHFGDGTRLSIL.

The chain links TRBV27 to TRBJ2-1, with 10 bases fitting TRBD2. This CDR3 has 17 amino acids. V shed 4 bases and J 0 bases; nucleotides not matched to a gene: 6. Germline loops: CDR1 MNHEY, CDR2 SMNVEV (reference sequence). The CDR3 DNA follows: TGTGCCAGCAGTTCCCTGACTAGCGGGCTCTCCTACAATGAGCAGTTCTTC. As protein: CASSSLTSGLSYNEQFF.

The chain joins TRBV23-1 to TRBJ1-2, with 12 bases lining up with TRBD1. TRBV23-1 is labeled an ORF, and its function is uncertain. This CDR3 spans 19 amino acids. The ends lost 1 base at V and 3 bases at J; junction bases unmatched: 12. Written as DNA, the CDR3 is TGCGCCAGCAGTCAATTGCCCGGGACAGGGGGCCCCAAGGACTATGGCTACACCTTC. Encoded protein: CASSQLPGTGGPKDYGYTF.

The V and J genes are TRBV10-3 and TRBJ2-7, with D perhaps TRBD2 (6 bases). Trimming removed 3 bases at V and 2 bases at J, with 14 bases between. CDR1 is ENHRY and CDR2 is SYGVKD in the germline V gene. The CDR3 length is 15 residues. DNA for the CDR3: TGTGCCATCAGTGAACCGGCTAGCGAGCCCTACGAGCAGTACTTC. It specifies CAISEPASEPYEQYF.

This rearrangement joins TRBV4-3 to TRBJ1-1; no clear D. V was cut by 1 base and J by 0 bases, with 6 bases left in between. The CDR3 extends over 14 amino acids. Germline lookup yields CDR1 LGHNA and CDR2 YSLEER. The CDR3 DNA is TGCGCCAGCAGCCAAGGTACAGTGAACACTGAAGCTTTCTTT. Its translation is CASSQGTVNTEAFF.

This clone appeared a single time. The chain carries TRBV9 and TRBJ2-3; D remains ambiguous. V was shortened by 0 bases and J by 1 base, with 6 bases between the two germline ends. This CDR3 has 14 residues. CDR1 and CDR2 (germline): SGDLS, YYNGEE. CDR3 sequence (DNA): TGTGCCAGCAGCGTAGATTCGGGCACAGATACGCAGTATTTT. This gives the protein CASSVDSGTDTQYF. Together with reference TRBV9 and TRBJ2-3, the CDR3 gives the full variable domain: DSGVTQTPKHLITATGQRVTLRCSPRSGDLSVYWYQQSLDQGLQFLIQYYNGEERAKGNILERFSAQQFPDLHSELNLSSLELGDSALYFCASSVDSGTDTQYFGPGTRLTVL.

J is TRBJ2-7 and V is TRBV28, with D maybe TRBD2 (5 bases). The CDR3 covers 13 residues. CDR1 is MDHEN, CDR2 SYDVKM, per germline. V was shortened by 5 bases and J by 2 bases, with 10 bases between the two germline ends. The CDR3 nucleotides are TGTGCCAGCAGTCGGACTCCAGCCTACGAGCAGTACTTC. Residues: CASSRTPAYEQYF.

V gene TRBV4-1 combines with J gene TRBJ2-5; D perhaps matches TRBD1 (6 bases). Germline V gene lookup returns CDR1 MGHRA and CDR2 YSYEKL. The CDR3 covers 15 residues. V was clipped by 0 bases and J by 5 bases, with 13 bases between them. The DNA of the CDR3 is TGCGCCAGCAGCCAAGAAAACAGGGACGGGGAGACCCAGTACTTC. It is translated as CASSQENRDGETQYF.